This TCR beta chain was identified during a study of shared clonotypes between healthy human individuals. Regarding this clone: This clone may be a read error of a much larger clone one base away. The same CDR3 can be traced to other DNA sequences in this sample.

Germline-derived CDR1 and CDR2 are SEHNR and FQNEAQ (reference sequence). Trimming stripped 1 base from V and 4 bases from J, with 7 bases between. The CDR3 consists of 13 residues. Sequencing was at deep level. Profiling relied on immunoSEQ multiplex PCR, and the TCRdb table lists in-frame clones only, not all of them. Of about 2 million clones listed, 85% to 95% are singletons. J is TRBJ1-1 and V is TRBV7-9; D gene unclear. Material: naive CD4+ T cells sorted from blood. Described subset: CD45RA+ positively selected. The sequence derives from a man aged 18 to 30 in good health. CDR3 sequence reads: CASSLEVSTEAFF. CDR3 coding DNA: TGTGCCAGCAGCTTAGAGGTTTCCACTGAAGCTTTCTTT.